This T cell receptor (beta chain) was documented in a study of cytomegalovirus exposure and HLA in healthy donors. CDR1 is SGHRS and CDR2 is YFSETQ in the germline V gene. Trimming took 5 bases from V and 3 from J, leaving 14 bases between them. This CDR3 is 14 amino acids long. As concerns this clone: Its antigen is still unknown.

The assay was immunoSEQ multiplex PCR, and TCRdb's table has in-frame clones only and misses some. The sample includes about 220,000 clones, around 87% of them seen just once. Overall study findings and caveats: A few CMV-associated chains were confirmed in vitro to be specific for CMV antigens. Overall, approximately 150 TCR beta chains were annotated as cytomegalovirus-associated. Subsequent analysis of the 120 or so validation repertoires found a tendency for first-cohort TCR clusters to co-occur.

Sample: PBMCs. The TCR originated in a man younger than 35 in good health and CMV-seronegative. This chain links TRBV5-1 with TRBJ1-1, with no clear D. The CDR3 reads CASRAGAGHTEAFF. CDR3 nucleotides: TGCGCCAGCAGGGCGGGTGCGGGCCACACTGAAGCTTTCTTT.